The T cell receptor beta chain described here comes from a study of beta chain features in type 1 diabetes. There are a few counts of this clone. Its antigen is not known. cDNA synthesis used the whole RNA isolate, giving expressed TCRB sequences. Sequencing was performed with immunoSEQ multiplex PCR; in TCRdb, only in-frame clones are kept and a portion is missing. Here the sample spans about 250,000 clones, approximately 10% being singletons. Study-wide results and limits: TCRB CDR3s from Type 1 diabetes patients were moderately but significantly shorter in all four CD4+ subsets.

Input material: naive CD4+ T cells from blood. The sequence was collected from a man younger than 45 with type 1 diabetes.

The CDR3 bases are TGCGCCAGCAGCCCGACTAGCGGGGAGACCCAGTACTTC. It yields the protein CASSPTSGETQYF. The chain carries TRBV5-1 and TRBJ2-5, with 10 nucleotides matching TRBD2. The V and J ends lost 4 bases and 5 bases, in that order; junction bases with no gene match: 2. This CDR3 has 13 amino acids. Germline lookup yields CDR1 SGHRS and CDR2 YFSETQ.